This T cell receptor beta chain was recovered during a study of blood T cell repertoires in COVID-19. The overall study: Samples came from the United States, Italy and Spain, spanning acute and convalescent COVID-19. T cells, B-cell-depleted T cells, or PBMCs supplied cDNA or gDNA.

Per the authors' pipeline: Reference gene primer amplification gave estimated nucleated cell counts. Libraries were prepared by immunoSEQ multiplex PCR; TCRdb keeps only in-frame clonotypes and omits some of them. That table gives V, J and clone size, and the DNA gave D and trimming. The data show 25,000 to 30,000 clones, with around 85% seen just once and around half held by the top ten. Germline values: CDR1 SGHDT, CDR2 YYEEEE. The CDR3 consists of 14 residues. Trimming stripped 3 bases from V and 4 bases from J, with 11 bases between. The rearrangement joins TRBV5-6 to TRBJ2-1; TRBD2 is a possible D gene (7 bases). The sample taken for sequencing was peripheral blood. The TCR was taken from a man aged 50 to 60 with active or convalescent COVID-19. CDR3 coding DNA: TGTGCCAGCAGCTGGGGAGGGGGGTACAATGAGCAGTTCTTC. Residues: CASSWGGGYNEQFF.